This is a list of T cell receptor beta chains from one sample in a study of blood T cell repertoires in COVID-19. Assay used: immunoSEQ multiplex PCR; TCRdb lists only in-frame clones, some missing. The data contain 150,000 to 190,000 clones, around 84% of them singletons. The sequencing sample was made of PBMCs or T cells enriched from blood (not recorded which). Every receptor here comes from a man aged 50 to 60 who had recovered from COVID-19. Both conserved end residues are part of each CDR3. D genes are given only for firm matches. Not all rows give a size; the values are once, few, many and, for expanded clones, a class.

NA	TRBV28	NA	TRBJ2-7	15	TGTGCCAGCAACCCATCCGGCGGCAGGGTGAACGAGCAGTACTTC	CASNPSGGRVNEQYF
TRBD1	TRBV6-6	NA	TRBJ2-7	14	TGTGCCAGCAGTGGCCGACAGGGGGGCCGCGAGCAGTACTTC	CASSGRQGGREQYF
NA	TRBV27	NA	TRBJ1-1	13	TGTGCCAGCAGTTTCGGGGATAACACTGAAGCTTTCTTT	CASSFGDNTEAFF
NA	TRBV5-4	once	TRBJ2-1	13	TGTGCCAGCAGCTTGCCTAGCTCCAATGAGCAGTTCTTC	CASSLPSSNEQFF
TRBD2	TRBV7-2	NA	TRBJ2-2	15	TGTGCCAGCAGCCCGAGCGGGGGGGCGACCGGGGAGCTGTTTTTT	CASSPSGGATGELFF
NA	TRBV15	NA	TRBJ2-2	15	TGTGCCACCAGCAGCACCAGGGGCGGGTCCGGGGAGCTGTTTTTT	CATSSTRGGSGELFF
NA	TRBV7-9	NA	TRBJ2-1	15	TGTGCCAGCAGCTTAGTGGCGGGCTCCTACAATGAGCAGTTCTTC	CASSLVAGSYNEQFF
NA	TRBV4-1	few	TRBJ1-5	15	TGCGCCAGCAGCCAAAGCCCCCTTCTCAATCAGCCCCAGCATTTT	CASSQSPLLNQPQHF
NA	TRBV7-3	NA	TRBJ1-1	13	TGTGCCAGCAGCTTACACACGAACACTGAAGCTTTCTTT	CASSLHTNTEAFF
NA	TRBV5-5	NA	TRBJ1-2	14	TGTGCCAGCAGCTTTGATGGGACTGACTATGGCTACACCTTC	CASSFDGTDYGYTF
TRBD1	TRBV11-2	NA	TRBJ1-4	15	TGTGCCAGCAGACCACAGGGGGCGGGTGGTGAAAAACTGTTTTTT	CASRPQGAGGEKLFF
TRBD1	TRBV7-9	NA	TRBJ1-2	13	TGTGCCAGCACCCAGGGGGCTTTCTATGGCTACACCTTC	CASTQGAFYGYTF
NA	TRBV6-1	NA	TRBJ2-2	13	TGTGCCTCCAACCGGGATCCCACCGGGGAGCTGTTTTTT	CASNRDPTGELFF
NA	TRBV5-4	NA	TRBJ1-4	14	TGTGCCAGCAGCTTGGGGACCGGGGGAGAAAAACTGTTTTTT	CASSLGTGGEKLFF
TRBD2	TRBV7-9	NA	TRBJ2-1	16	TGTGCCACCCCTCCGGGACTAGCGGTTTTAGGGAATGAGCAGTTCTTC	CATPPGLAVLGNEQFF
TRBD2	TRBV11-3	NA	TRBJ2-1	17	TGTGCCAGCAGCTTAGCGGGGACTAGCGGGAAATACAATGAGCAGTTCTTC	CASSLAGTSGKYNEQFF